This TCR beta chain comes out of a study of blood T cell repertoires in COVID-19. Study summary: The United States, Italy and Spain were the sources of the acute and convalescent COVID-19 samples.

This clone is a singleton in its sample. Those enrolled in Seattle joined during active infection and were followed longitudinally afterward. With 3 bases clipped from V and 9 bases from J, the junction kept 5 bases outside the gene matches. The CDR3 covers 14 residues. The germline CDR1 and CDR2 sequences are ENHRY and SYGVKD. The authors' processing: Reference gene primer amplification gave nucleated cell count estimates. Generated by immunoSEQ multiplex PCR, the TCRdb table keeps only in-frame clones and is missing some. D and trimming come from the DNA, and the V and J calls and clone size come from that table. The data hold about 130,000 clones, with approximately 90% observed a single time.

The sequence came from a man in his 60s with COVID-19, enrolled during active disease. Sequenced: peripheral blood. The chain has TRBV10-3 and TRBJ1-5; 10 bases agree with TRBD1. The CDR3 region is CAISDGTGEVPQHF. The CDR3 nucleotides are TGTGCCATCAGTGATGGGACAGGGGAGGTGCCCCAGCATTTT.